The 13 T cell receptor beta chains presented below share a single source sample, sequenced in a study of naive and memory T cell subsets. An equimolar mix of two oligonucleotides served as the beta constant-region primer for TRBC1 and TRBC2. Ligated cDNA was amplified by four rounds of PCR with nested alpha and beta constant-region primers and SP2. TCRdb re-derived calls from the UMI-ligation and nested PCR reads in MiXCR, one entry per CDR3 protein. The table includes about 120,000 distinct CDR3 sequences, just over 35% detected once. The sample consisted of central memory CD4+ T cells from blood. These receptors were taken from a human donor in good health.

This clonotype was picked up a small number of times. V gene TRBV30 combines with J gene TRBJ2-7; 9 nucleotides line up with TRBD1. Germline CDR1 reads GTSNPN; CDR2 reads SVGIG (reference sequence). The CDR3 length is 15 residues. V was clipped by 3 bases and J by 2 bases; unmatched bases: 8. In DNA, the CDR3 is TGTGCCTGGAGCCCGACAGGGGGATATGCCTACGAGCAGTACTTC. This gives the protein CAWSPTGGYAYEQYF.

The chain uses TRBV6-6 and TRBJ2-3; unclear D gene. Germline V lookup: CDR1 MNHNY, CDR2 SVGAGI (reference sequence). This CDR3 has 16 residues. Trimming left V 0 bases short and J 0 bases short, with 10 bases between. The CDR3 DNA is TGTGCCAGCAGTTACTCTCCAATATCTAGCACAGATACGCAGTATTTT. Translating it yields CASSYSPISSTDTQYF.

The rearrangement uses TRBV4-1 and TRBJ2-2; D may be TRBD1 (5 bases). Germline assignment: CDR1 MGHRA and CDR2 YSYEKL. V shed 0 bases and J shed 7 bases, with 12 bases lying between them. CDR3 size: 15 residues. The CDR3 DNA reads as TGCGCCAGCAGCCAAGACCAAGGGGTTAGCGGGGAGCTGTTTTTT. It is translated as CASSQDQGVSGELFF.

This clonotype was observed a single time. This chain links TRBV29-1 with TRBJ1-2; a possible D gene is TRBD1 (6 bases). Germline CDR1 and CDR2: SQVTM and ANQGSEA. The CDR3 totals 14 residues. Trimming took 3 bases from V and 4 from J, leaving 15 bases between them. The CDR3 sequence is CSVDKDRPPYGYTF. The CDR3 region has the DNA TGCAGCGTTGATAAAGACAGGCCTCCCTATGGCTACACCTTC.

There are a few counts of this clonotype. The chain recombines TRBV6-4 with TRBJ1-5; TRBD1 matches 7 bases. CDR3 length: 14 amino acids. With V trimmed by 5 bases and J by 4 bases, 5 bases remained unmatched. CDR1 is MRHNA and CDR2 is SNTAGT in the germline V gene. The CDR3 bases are TGTGCCAGCAGTCTGACAGGGCTAAATCAGCCCCAGCATTTT. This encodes CASSLTGLNQPQHF.

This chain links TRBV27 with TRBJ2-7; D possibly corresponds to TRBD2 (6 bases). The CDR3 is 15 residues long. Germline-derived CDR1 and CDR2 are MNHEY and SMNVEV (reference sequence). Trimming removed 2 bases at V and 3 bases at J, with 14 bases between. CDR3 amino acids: CASSLVGRSFYEQYF. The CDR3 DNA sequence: TGTGCCAGCAGTTTAGTGGGGAGGAGTTTCTACGAGCAGTACTTC.

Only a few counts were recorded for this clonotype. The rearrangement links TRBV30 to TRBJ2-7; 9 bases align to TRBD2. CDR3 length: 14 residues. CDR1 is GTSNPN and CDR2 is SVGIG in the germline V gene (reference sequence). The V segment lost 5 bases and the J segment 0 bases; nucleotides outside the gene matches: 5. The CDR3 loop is CAWGLAPSSYEQYF. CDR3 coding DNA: TGTGCCTGGGGACTAGCGCCAAGCTCCTACGAGCAGTACTTC.

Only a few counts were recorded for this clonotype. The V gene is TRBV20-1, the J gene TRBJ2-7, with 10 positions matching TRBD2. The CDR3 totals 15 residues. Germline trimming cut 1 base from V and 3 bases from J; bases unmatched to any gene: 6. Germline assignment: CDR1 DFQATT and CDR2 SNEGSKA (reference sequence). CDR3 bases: TGCAGTGCTAGAGTTGTAGCGGGAGGCCTCTACGAGCAGTACTTC. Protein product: CSARVVAGGLYEQYF.

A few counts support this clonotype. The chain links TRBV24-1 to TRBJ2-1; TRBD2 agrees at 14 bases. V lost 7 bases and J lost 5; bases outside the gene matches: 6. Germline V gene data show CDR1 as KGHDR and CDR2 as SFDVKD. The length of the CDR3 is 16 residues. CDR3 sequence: CATRTSGGGLDNEQFF. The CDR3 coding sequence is TGTGCCACCAGGACTAGCGGGGGGGGATTGGACAATGAGCAGTTCTTC.

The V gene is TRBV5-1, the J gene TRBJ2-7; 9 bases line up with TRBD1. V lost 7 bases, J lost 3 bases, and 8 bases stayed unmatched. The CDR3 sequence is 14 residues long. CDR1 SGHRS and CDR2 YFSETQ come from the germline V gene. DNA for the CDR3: TGCGCCAGCGGGGGTGGGACAGGGAACTACGAGCAGTACTTC. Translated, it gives CASGGGTGNYEQYF.

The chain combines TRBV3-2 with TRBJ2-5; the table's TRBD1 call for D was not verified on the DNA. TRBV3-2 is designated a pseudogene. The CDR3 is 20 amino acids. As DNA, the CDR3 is TGTGCCAGCAGCCAGGAACGCGAACAAAGGACAGGGAGGGAGCGGGAGACCCAGTACTTC. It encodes CASSQEREQRTGRERETQYF.

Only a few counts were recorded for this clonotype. CDR3 in amino acids: CASSLWEEVAGANVLTF. CDR3 sequence (DNA): TGTGCCAGCAGTTTATGGGAGGAGGTAGCCGGGGCCAACGTCCTGACTTTC. The chain joins TRBV28 to TRBJ2-6, with D possibly being TRBD2 (5 bases). The ends were cut back, 0 bases at V and 4 bases at J, with 13 bases in the middle. This CDR3 region has 17 residues. Per germline, CDR1 MDHEN and CDR2 SYDVKM.

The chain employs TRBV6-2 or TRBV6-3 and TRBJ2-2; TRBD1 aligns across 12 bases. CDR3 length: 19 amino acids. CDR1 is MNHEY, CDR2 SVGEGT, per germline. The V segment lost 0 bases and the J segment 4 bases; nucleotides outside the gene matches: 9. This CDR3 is CASSYSYGTGGGSTGELFF. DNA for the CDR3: TGTGCCAGCAGTTACTCGTACGGGACAGGGGGCGGAAGCACCGGGGAGCTGTTTTTT.